These 6 T cell receptor beta chains were all obtained from the same sample, sequenced in a study of control samples from healthy donors and cancer patients. Some clones are missing from TCRdb's copy, which holds only in-frame ones; the method was immunoSEQ multiplex PCR. In the table there are 170,000 or so clones, more than 85% of which are singletons. Sequencing was done on a sample of blood. Every receptor here comes from a woman in her thirties or forties in good health.

The chain carries TRBV11-3 and TRBJ2-5; no definite D call. CDR1 and CDR2 from the germline V gene are SGHNT and YENEEA. The CDR3 sequence is 13 residues long. The V gene lost 1 base and the J gene lost 0 bases, with 3 bases spanning the gap. The DNA of the CDR3 is TGTGCCAGCAGCTTAGGGTACCAAGAGACCCAGTACTTC. Its protein is CASSLGYQETQYF.

The chain employs TRBV20-1 and TRBJ2-3; the D gene could be TRBD1 or TRBD2 (5 bases each). The germline V gene has CDR1 DFQATT and CDR2 SNEGSKA (reference sequence). The CDR3 runs to 14 residues. The V and J ends lost 3 bases and 1 base respectively, with 11 bases between them. In DNA form, the CDR3 reads TGCAGTGCTAGTGAGGGGAAGTGCACAGATACGCAGTATTTT. It codes for CSASEGKCTDTQYF.

The chain couples TRBV11-3 to TRBJ2-1; 9 bases match TRBD1. This CDR3 has 16 residues. Germline values: CDR1 SGHNT, CDR2 YENEEA. J lost 6 bases, V lost 0 bases, and 6 bases had no gene match. CDR3 protein: CASSLEGTGIRNEQFF. The CDR3 bases are TGTGCCAGCAGCTTAGAAGGGACAGGGATCCGCAATGAGCAGTTCTTC. The whole variable domain, remainder taken from reference TRBV11-3 and TRBJ2-1, is EAGVVQSPRYKIIEKKQPVAFWCNPISGHNTLYWYLQNLGQGPELLIRYENEEAVDDSQLPKDRFSAERLKGVDSTLKIQPAELGDSAVYLCASSLEGTGIRNEQFFGPGTRLTVL.

The chain is built from TRBV7-2 and TRBJ2-3; 8 nucleotides agree with TRBD2. Per germline, CDR1 SGHTA and CDR2 FQGNSA. With 8 bases clipped from V and 0 bases from J, the junction kept 19 bases outside the gene matches. The CDR3 is 19 residues long. In nucleotides, the CDR3 is TGTGCCAGCTACAACCCGAATTACCGGGCGGGGGGTAGCACAGATACGCAGTATTTT. Residues: CASYNPNYRAGGSTDTQYF. The full variable domain, its missing parts supplied by reference TRBV7-2 and TRBJ2-3, is GAGVSQSPSNKVTEKGKDVELRCDPISGHTALYWYRQSLGQGLEFLIYFQGNSAPDKSGLPSDRFSAERTGGSVSTLTIQRTQQEDSAVYLCASYNPNYRAGGSTDTQYFGPGTRLTVL.

The gene calls are TRBV5-1 and TRBJ2-7; 9 bases agree with TRBD1. The J segment lost 2 bases and the V segment lost 5 bases, leaving 8 bases of the junction unmatched. This CDR3 spans 15 amino acids. Germline lookup yields CDR1 SGHRS and CDR2 YFSETQ. CDR3: CASRSRTGATYEQYF. In DNA form, the CDR3 reads TGCGCCAGCAGATCTCGGACAGGGGCGACCTACGAGCAGTACTTC. The whole variable domain, filled in from reference TRBV5-1 and TRBJ2-7, reads KAGVTQTPRYLIKTRGQQVTLSCSPISGHRSVSWYQQTPGQGLQFLFEYFSETQRNKGNFPGRFSGRQFSNSRSEMNVSTLELGDSALYLCASRSRTGATYEQYFGPGTRLTVT.

The gene calls are TRBV29-1 and TRBJ2-3, with 8 bases matching TRBD1. V shed 7 bases and J 5 bases; nucleotides not matched to a gene: 11. CDR3 length: 14 residues. The germline V gene has CDR1 SQVTM and CDR2 ANQGSEA. The CDR3 bases are TGCAGCGCCGTATCAGGGGGCTCGGGAGATACGCAGTATTTT. Its translation is CSAVSGGSGDTQYF.